This record looks at one T cell receptor (beta chain) sequence and its context. The antigen is unknown. A much larger clone is a single base away; this may be a read error. Notes on the study in general: In terms of TCR gene usage, tumor memory CD4+ T cells clustered together with blood and lymph node memory CD4+ cells, as well as with lymph node naive CD4+ cells.

TCRdb re-called the 5' RACE reads through MiXCR, storing one row per CDR3 protein. Here the sample spans approximately 10,000 distinct CDR3 sequences, 20% to 30% being singletons. Tregs were sorted as CD4+CD25+CD127-/low cells. The clonotype comes from a female donor with breast cancer. The sample taken for sequencing was Tregs sorted from blood.

The CDR3: CASSLGVQETQYF. CDR3 nucleotide sequence: TGCGCCAGCAGCCTCGGGGTACAAGAGACCCAGTACTTC. The V and J genes are TRBV5-1 and TRBJ2-5, with TRBD2 as a possible D gene (5 bases). From germline, CDR1 is SGHRS and CDR2 YFSETQ. The CDR3 runs 13 residues. The ends were cut back, 4 bases at V and 2 bases at J, with 9 bases in the middle.